The 26 T cell receptor beta chains below were found in one sample sequenced in a study of T cells in Graves' hyperthyroidism and ophthalmopathy. There were TCR beta CDR3 regions amplified from RNA transcripts. A set of HTBI primers served as the primers for a first-round RT-PCR of the TCR CDR3. TCRdb re-called the multiplex PCR reads through MiXCR, storing one row per CDR3 protein. Here the sample spans roughly 420,000 distinct CDR3 sequences, roughly 14% being singletons. Sequencing was done on a sample of blood. The origin of the receptors is a woman aged 18 to 35 with Graves' hyperthyroidism.

In this sample, this clonotype turned up many times. V is TRBV7-8 and J is TRBJ2-1; 9 bases agree with TRBD2. Germline CDR1 and CDR2: SGHVS and FQNEAQ. This CDR3 is built from 19 residues. Trimming removed 4 bases from V and 4 bases from J; junction bases left unmatched: 17. The CDR3: CASSSQQGVQRGVYNEQFF. CDR3 sequence (DNA): TGTGCCAGCAGCTCACAACAGGGAGTGCAGCGGGGGGTTTACAATGAGCAGTTCTTC.

This clonotype was seen repeatedly, ten times or more. V is TRBV20-1 and J is TRBJ1-5, with 8 bases identical to TRBD1. Germline V gene lookup returns CDR1 DFQATT and CDR2 SNEGSKA (reference sequence). After removal of 6 bases from V and 4 bases from J, the junction contained 8 bases not matched to a gene. There are 14 residues in the CDR3. CDR3 sequence reads: CSATDRAWNQPQHF. The CDR3 DNA reads TGCAGTGCCACGGACAGGGCATGGAATCAGCCCCAGCATTTT.

There are many counts of this clonotype. The chain uses TRBV15 and TRBJ2-5; D gene uncertain. This CDR3 spans 14 amino acids. V dropped 0 bases and J dropped 4 bases, with 9 bases sitting between them. Germline V gene lookup returns CDR1 LNHNV and CDR2 YYDKDF (reference sequence). For the CDR3, the DNA is TGTGCCACCAGCAGAGATCGCCAAGGAGAGACCCAGTACTTC. This encodes CATSRDRQGETQYF.

The rearrangement joins TRBV12-3 or TRBV12-4 to TRBJ2-3, with D uncertain. This CDR3 is 12 amino acids long. Trimming took off 5 bases at V and 8 bases at J, with 11 bases between the two ends. The CDR3 nucleotides are TGTGCCAGCAGTGCGTTCTTGGGTACGCAGTATTTT. Translated: CASSAFLGTQYF.

This clonotype was seen just once. A much larger clone is a single base away; this may be a read error. This rearrangement joins TRBV11-2 to TRBJ2-5; 8 nucleotides agree with TRBD2. J gave up 1 base and V 1 base, and 5 bases lay outside the gene matches. The CDR3 has 16 amino acids. CDR1 and CDR2 from the germline V gene are SGHAT and FQNNGV. The CDR3 DNA is TGTGCCAGCAGCTTAGGGACTAGCCGGGGCCAAGAGACCCAGTACTTC. Its protein product is CASSLGTSRGQETQYF.

This clonotype occurred a few times. The chain uses TRBV3-1 and TRBJ1-6, with a tentative D call TRBD1 (6 bases). This CDR3 contains 15 residues. Trimming removed 0 bases from V and 10 bases from J, with 13 bases in between. Looked up from germline, CDR1 is LGHDT and CDR2 is YNNKEL (reference sequence). CDR3 protein: CASSQDPGGGSPLHF. CDR3 bases: TGTGCCAGCAGCCAAGATCCGGGGGGCGGCTCACCCCTCCACTTT.

The chain carries TRBV4-1 and TRBJ1-2, with 10 bases matching TRBD1. V lost 2 bases, J lost 8 bases, and 11 bases stayed unmatched. There are 16 residues in the CDR3. The germline CDR1 and CDR2 sequences are MGHRA and YSYEKL. The CDR3 DNA reads TGCGCCAGCAGCCAAAATCCGGGACAGGGGTCGGGAGGCTACACCTTC. Its translation: CASSQNPGQGSGGYTF.

This clonotype has ten or more counts. J is TRBJ2-1 and V is TRBV6-1; tentative D call: TRBD1 (6 bases). The CDR3 runs to 15 residues. V was cut by 5 bases and J by 3 bases, with 14 bases left in between. CDR1 is MNHNS and CDR2 is SASEGT in the germline V gene. CDR3 DNA sequence: TGTGCCAGCAGTTCCCGACAGGTCGTCTACAATGAGCAGTTCTTC. Encoded protein: CASSSRQVVYNEQFF.

Only a few counts were recorded for this clonotype. The J gene is TRBJ2-2, the V gene TRBV6-5; 12 bases match TRBD2. Germline-derived CDR1 and CDR2 are MNHEY and SVGAGI. Losses at the gene ends were 7 bases for V and 0 bases for J; bases not matched to a gene: 6. This CDR3 is 17 amino acids long. This CDR3 reads CASNPLAGGANTGELFF. The CDR3 bases are TGTGCCAGCAACCCTCTAGCGGGAGGGGCGAACACCGGGGAGCTGTTTTTT.

The V call is TRBV12-3 or TRBV12-4, the J call TRBJ2-7; D might be TRBD2 (5 bases). The CDR3 covers 13 residues. The V end was cut by 5 bases, the J end by 7 bases, with 15 bases between. The CDR3 DNA reads TGTGCCAGCAGTAAGGACCTAGCCGATGAGCAGTACTTC. It translates to CASSKDLADEQYF.

This clonotype appeared many times. The chain carries TRBV11-3 and TRBJ1-2; a possible D gene is TRBD1 (5 bases). Trimming cost V 5 bases and J 8 bases, with 15 bases left between them. The CDR3 runs to 13 residues. Per the germline V gene, CDR1 is SGHNT and CDR2 is YENEEA. The DNA for the CDR3 is TGTGCCAGCAGCCGTCAGGGAGATCGCGGCTACACCTTC. Its translation is CASSRQGDRGYTF.

This clonotype was seen more than once but under ten times. This rearrangement joins TRBV19 to TRBJ2-7, with 9 bases matching TRBD1. From germline, CDR1 is LNHDA and CDR2 SQIVND (reference sequence). J was trimmed by 1 base and V by 7 bases; bases with no gene match: 11. The CDR3 has 16 amino acids. The CDR3 bases are TGTGCCAGTACCAGATCGACAGGGGGAGGGTCCTACGAGCAGTACTTC. Its translation: CASTRSTGGGSYEQYF.

This clonotype was observed many times. The genes are TRBV15 and TRBJ2-6; D perhaps matches TRBD1 (6 bases). V lost 3 bases and J 1 base, leaving 7 bases between the germline ends. CDR3 length: 15 amino acids. Germline V gene sequence: CDR1 LNHNV, CDR2 YYDKDF (reference sequence). The CDR3 bases are TGTGCCACCAGCAGCCAGGGGTCTGGGGCCAACGTCCTGACTTTC. Amino acid sequence: CATSSQGSGANVLTF.

Only a few counts were recorded for this clonotype. The J gene is TRBJ1-2, the V gene TRBV9, with unresolved D. CDR1 and CDR2 (germline): SGDLS, YYNGEE. The ends were cut back, 0 bases at V and 6 bases at J, with 15 bases in the middle. This CDR3 has 15 amino acids. The CDR3 loop reads CASSVATEGSNGYTF. The CDR3 DNA reads TGTGCCAGCAGCGTAGCTACTGAGGGATCTAATGGCTACACCTTC.

The genes are TRBV5-1 and TRBJ2-7; D might be TRBD1 or TRBD2, each matching 5 bases. Trimming took off 3 bases at V and 2 bases at J, with 15 bases between the two ends. The germline V gene encodes CDR1 SGHRS and CDR2 YFSETQ. The CDR3 contains 15 residues. The CDR3, as DNA: TGCGCCAGCAGCTCCCGCGGGCAGGGCGCCTACGAGCAGTACTTC. Translation: CASSSRGQGAYEQYF. Variable domain in full (rest from reference TRBV5-1 and TRBJ2-7): KAGVTQTPRYLIKTRGQQVTLSCSPISGHRSVSWYQQTPGQGLQFLFEYFSETQRNKGNFPGRFSGRQFSNSRSEMNVSTLELGDSALYLCASSSRGQGAYEQYFGPGTRLTVT.

This clonotype was seen at least ten times. The rearrangement uses TRBV7-9 and TRBJ1-1; D may be TRBD1 (6 bases). CDR1 is SEHNR, CDR2 FQNEAQ, per germline (reference sequence). V was clipped by 0 bases and J by 6 bases, with 11 bases between them. CDR3 length: 14 residues. CDR3 DNA sequence: TGTGCCAGCAGCTTAGCTCGGAACAGGGCTGAAGCTTTCTTT. As protein: CASSLARNRAEAFF.

This clonotype came up many times. The rearrangement joins TRBV7-2 to TRBJ2-1; D gene uncertain. V dropped 2 bases and J dropped 6 bases, with 8 bases sitting between them. This CDR3 contains 13 residues. Germline V gives CDR1 SGHTA, CDR2 FQGNSA. The CDR3 reads CASSLLGINEQFF. In nucleotides, the CDR3 is TGTGCCAGCAGCTTACTAGGGATCAATGAGCAGTTCTTC.

The sample holds a few counts of this clonotype. The chain is built from TRBV19 and TRBJ2-2; tentatively, D is TRBD1 (6 bases). V was clipped by 3 bases and J by 8 bases, with 7 bases between them. The CDR3 runs 12 residues. Germline V gene lookup returns CDR1 LNHDA and CDR2 SQIVND (reference sequence). The DNA for the CDR3 is TGTGCCAGTAGTATGGACAGTGGGGAGCTGTTTTTT. Translation: CASSMDSGELFF. The full variable domain, rest sourced from reference TRBV19 and TRBJ2-2, is DGGITQSPKYLFRKEGQNVTLSCEQNLNHDAMYWYRQDPGQGLRLIYYSQIVNDFQKGDIAEGYSVSREKKESFPLTVTSAQKNPTAFYLCASSMDSGELFFGEGSRLTVL.

In its sample, this clonotype was seen a few times. The chain uses TRBV6-2 or TRBV6-3 and TRBJ2-5; TRBD1 might be the D (6 bases). Trimming pared 1 base from V and 5 bases from J, leaving 23 bases between. The CDR3 consists of 18 residues. The V gene's germline CDR1 is MNHEY and CDR2 SVGEGT. The CDR3 sequence is CASSYWDIIFPPGETQYF. The CDR3 nucleotides are TGTGCCAGCAGTTACTGGGACATTATCTTCCCCCCGGGGGAGACCCAGTACTTC.

This clonotype came up a few times. The chain employs TRBV5-6 and TRBJ2-2; 11 bases fit TRBD1. Germline values: CDR1 SGHDT, CDR2 YYEEEE. This CDR3 comprises 18 residues. V was pared by 0 bases and J by 3 bases, with 7 bases of the junction left unmatched. The CDR3 DNA sequence: TGTGCCAGCAGCTTGGGGAGCCCGGGACAGGGGGACACCGGGGAGCTGTTTTTT. Translated: CASSLGSPGQGDTGELFF.

This clonotype was observed a few times. The chain carries TRBV6-1 and TRBJ1-3; D possibly corresponds to TRBD1 (6 bases). V shed 2 bases and J shed 2 bases, with 10 bases lying between them. Per the germline V gene, CDR1 is MNHNS and CDR2 is SASEGT. CDR3 size: 15 residues. The CDR3 protein is CASSERTGTGNTIYF. The CDR3 coding sequence is TGTGCCAGCAGTGAAAGAACAGGGACTGGAAACACCATATATTTT.

The rearrangement links TRBV20-1 to TRBJ1-2; 8 nucleotides line up with TRBD1. The CDR3 has 17 residues. Per the germline V gene, CDR1 is DFQATT and CDR2 is SNEGSKA (reference sequence). Losses at the gene ends were 3 bases for V and 0 bases for J; bases not matched to a gene: 12. The CDR3 nucleotides are TGCAGTGCTAGGCCCCCCAGGACAGGGACGACTAACTATGGCTACACCTTC. Its protein is CSARPPRTGTTNYGYTF.

The sample holds many counts of this clonotype. The chain carries TRBV11-3 and TRBJ2-3, with TRBD2 matching 9 bases. With V trimmed by 1 base and J by 5 bases, 7 bases remained unmatched. CDR3 length: 16 amino acids. CDR1 and CDR2 (germline): SGHNT, YENEEA. DNA of the CDR3: TGTGCCAGCAGCTTAGCTCTAGCGGGACCCCTAGATACGCAGTATTTT. This codes for CASSLALAGPLDTQYF.

This clonotype was counted a few times. The gene calls are TRBV29-1 and TRBJ2-1, with D possibly being TRBD2 (6 bases). The CDR3 length is 11 residues. CDR1 is SQVTM, CDR2 ANQGSEA, per germline. V lost 3 bases and J lost 14, with 14 bases in between. CDR3 in amino acids: CSVDSEGSEFF. In nucleotides, the CDR3 is TGCAGCGTTGATTCGGAGGGATCGGAGTTCTTC.

Many counts were recorded for this clonotype. CDR3 bases: TGTGCCAGCAGTTACGGGGGGACAGAAGCAGCCGAGCAGTACTTC. Amino acid sequence: CASSYGGTEAAEQYF. The chain combines TRBV6-2 or TRBV6-3 with TRBJ2-7, with D tentatively TRBD1 (7 bases). V lost 2 bases and J 6 bases, leaving 17 bases between the germline ends. CDR3 size: 15 residues. Germline-derived CDR1 and CDR2 are MNHEY and SVGEGT.

In its sample, this clonotype was seen many times. The chain couples TRBV6-1 to TRBJ1-5, with D possibly being TRBD1 (6 bases). The CDR3 runs to 15 residues. The germline gives CDR1 MNHNS, CDR2 SASEGT. Trimming left V 3 bases short and J 1 base short, with 10 bases between. The DNA of the CDR3 is TGTGCCAGCAGTGATCCGAGGGGGAGCAATCAGCCCCAGCATTTT. Encoded protein: CASSDPRGSNQPQHF.